A selection of T cell receptor beta chains follows, all from one sample in a study of cytomegalovirus exposure and HLA in healthy donors. The table came from immunoSEQ multiplex PCR; TCRdb's copy has only in-frame clones and leaves some out. This sample has some 200,000 clones; 60% to 85% occur once, and the top ten carry 15% to 17%. Sequencing used PBMCs. The receptors were sampled from a man in his forties in good health and CMV-seronegative. The conserved cysteine and the conserved F or W are not part of the CDR3 here. The D gene is left open where the match is weak.

TRBJ1-4	TRBV7-9	.	SSSASGGRGEKLF
TRBJ1-6	TRBV10-1	TRBD1	ASSPGTGSIGNSPLH
TRBJ2-3	TRBV5-6	.	ASSRTITDTQY
TRBJ2-7	TRBV11-2	TRBD2	ASRRGGVSYEQY
TRBJ1-1	TRBV4-3	.	ASSQDRMGVNTEAF
TRBJ2-7	TRBV9	TRBD1	ASSATGGSYEQY
TRBJ2-7	TRBV5-1	TRBD1	ASSLGYGQGNSNEQY
TRBJ2-4	TRBV18	TRBD1	ASSPPNQRTGVAKNIQY
TRBJ2-5	TRBV6-1	.	ASTRGGRETQY
TRBJ2-2	TRBV7-3	TRBD2	ASSPLAGGAGELF
TRBJ1-5	TRBV19	TRBD1	ASEQGVEPQH
TRBJ2-5	TRBV10-2	TRBD1	ASVNGQGRQETQY
TRBJ2-2	TRBV7-6	.	ASSLAMNTGELF
TRBJ1-3	TRBV19	.	ASSILGTLQAGNTIY
TRBJ1-5	TRBV27	.	ASRRTTGGNQPQH
TRBJ2-7	TRBV27	TRBD2	ASSLFGGSREQY
TRBJ1-1	TRBV25-1	TRBD1	ASSPRASQGMNTEAF
TRBJ2-5	TRBV28	.	ASSTFEGVKETQY
TRBJ1-5	TRBV27	.	ASSLRGSNQPQH
TRBJ2-5	TRBV7-8	.	ASSFAEETQY
TRBJ1-1	TRBV19	.	ASSQRSGVAAEAF
TRBJ2-7	TRBV28	.	ASSLRASARAEQY
TRBJ1-5	TRBV9	.	ASSVGQGIGQPQH
TRBJ2-7	TRBV27	TRBD2	ASSLRGGREQY
.	TRBV9	TRBD2	ASSPVPGGNEQY
TRBJ2-3	TRBV18	TRBD1	ASSPKLPGQGSNEQY
TRBJ1-6	TRBV18	.	ASSPDSYNSPLH
TRBJ2-2	TRBV5-4	.	ASSPGQSYTGELF
TRBJ1-1	TRBV15	.	ATSRGGQANTEAF
TRBJ2-7	TRBV7-8	.	ASSLGASYEQY
TRBJ1-2	TRBV29-1	.	SVEGAFQYGYT
TRBJ2-2	TRBV19	.	ASSKLGLHTGELF
TRBJ1-6	TRBV7-3	.	ASSSQGPGGNSPLH
TRBJ1-5	TRBV5-4	.	ASSSSGGQPQH
TRBJ1-1	TRBV29-1	TRBD1	SAGTGATEAF
TRBJ2-7	TRBV29-1	TRBD2	SVVFAVAGVDEQY
TRBJ1-5	TRBV28	TRBD1	ASSCNPTGTGGCESNQPQH
TRBJ2-7	TRBV6-1	.	ASGTPYEQY
TRBJ1-2	TRBV4-1	.	ASSQEGAAYGYT
TRBJ2-7	TRBV5-1	TRBD1	ASSWDRGPDFY
TRBJ1-1	TRBV11-2	.	ASSLSGNTEAF
TRBJ2-7	TRBV9	TRBD2	ASSGGGNYEQY
TRBJ2-3	TRBV9	TRBD2	ASSLGTSGITDTQY
TRBJ2-6	TRBV30	.	AWSVSSGANVLT
TRBJ2-2	TRBV18	.	ASSPTTANTGELF
TRBJ1-1	TRBV11-3	.	ASSFQVNTEAF
TRBJ2-1	TRBV7-9	.	ASRPYKLNEQF
TRBJ1-5	TRBV19	TRBD1	ASSTLVGTGVRNQPQH
TRBJ2-2	TRBV7-3	.	ASSLTPLGQGTGELF
TRBJ1-4	TRBV11-2	.	ASSQDGQPNEKLF
TRBJ2-4	TRBV2	TRBD1	ASSQDRVVKY
TRBJ2-3	TRBV6-4	.	ASSEGLKYTDTQY
TRBJ1-5	TRBV6-1	.	ASSQGDQPQH